These 3 T cell receptor beta chains were sequenced from one sample in a study of cytomegalovirus exposure and HLA in healthy donors. The primer mix had 60 Vbeta and 13 Jbeta primers. Measured with immunoSEQ multiplex PCR; TCRdb has only the in-frame clones, and not every one. The repertoire holds 85,000 to 100,000 clones, around 80% seen once, with roughly a sixth in the top ten. The sequenced sample consisted of PBMCs. Receptors were obtained from a man in his 60s in good health and CMV-seropositive.

The chain is built from TRBV11-1 and TRBJ2-7; 7 bases map to TRBD1. This CDR3 contains 15 residues. Germline V lookup: CDR1 SGHAT, CDR2 FQDESV (reference sequence). Unmatched junction bases numbered 8, after V lost 3 bases and J lost 3 bases. The CDR3 loop is CASSLSGDRDYEQYF. The CDR3 nucleotides read TGTGCCAGCAGCTTGTCCGGCGACAGGGACTACGAGCAGTACTTC. Full variable domain (missing parts from reference TRBV11-1 and TRBJ2-7): EAEVAQSPRYKITEKSQAVAFWCDPISGHATLYWYRQILGQGPELLVQFQDESVVDDSQLPKDRFSAERLKGVDSTLKIQPAELGDSAMYLCASSLSGDRDYEQYFGPGTRLTVT.

This clone came up a few times. The chain combines TRBV7-6 with TRBJ1-1; D is unclear. From germline, CDR1 is SGHVS and CDR2 FNYEAQ. Between the trimmed V and J ends, which lost 3 bases and 0 bases, there was a span of 5 bases. CDR3 length: 13 amino acids. The CDR3 nucleotides read TGTGCCAGCAGCTTGGAGCTGAACACTGAAGCTTTCTTT. Its translation is CASSLELNTEAFF.

J is TRBJ1-4 and V is TRBV5-1; 7 nucleotides line up with TRBD1. The germline V gene has CDR1 SGHRS and CDR2 YFSETQ. The CDR3 has 16 amino acids. J lost 7 bases, V lost 5 bases, and 14 bases had no gene match. The CDR3 DNA is TGCGCCAGCAGACCGGAGGGGGCACGGTACGGTGAAAAACTGTTTTTT. Protein product: CASRPEGARYGEKLFF.